The source of this T cell receptor (beta chain) is a study of blood T cell repertoires in COVID-19. Study-wide background: There were acute and convalescent COVID-19 samples, and they came from the United States, Italy and Spain. T cells, B-cell-depleted T cells, or PBMCs provided the cDNA or gDNA that served as material.

This clone was found a few times. V dropped 4 bases and J dropped 5; count of bases not matched to a gene: 3. Germline assignment: CDR1 KGHSH and CDR2 LQKENI. The CDR3 contains 14 residues. Per the authors' pipeline: The authors estimated nucleated cell counts from reference gene primer amplification. The data were produced by immunoSEQ multiplex PCR, yet TCRdb's version contains in-frame clones alone and is incomplete. The V and J calls and the clone size are those of that table, but D and trimming were determined from the DNA. The repertoire holds 98,000 or so clones, with around 64% as singletons. This receptor was identified in a middle-aged woman with acute or convalescent COVID-19. The material sequenced was peripheral blood. The chain couples TRBV18 to TRBJ1-5; 9 nucleotides agree with TRBD1. CDR3 nucleotides: TGTGCCAGCTCACTACAGGGGGCGGATCAGCCCCAGCATTTT. This codes for CASSLQGADQPQHF.